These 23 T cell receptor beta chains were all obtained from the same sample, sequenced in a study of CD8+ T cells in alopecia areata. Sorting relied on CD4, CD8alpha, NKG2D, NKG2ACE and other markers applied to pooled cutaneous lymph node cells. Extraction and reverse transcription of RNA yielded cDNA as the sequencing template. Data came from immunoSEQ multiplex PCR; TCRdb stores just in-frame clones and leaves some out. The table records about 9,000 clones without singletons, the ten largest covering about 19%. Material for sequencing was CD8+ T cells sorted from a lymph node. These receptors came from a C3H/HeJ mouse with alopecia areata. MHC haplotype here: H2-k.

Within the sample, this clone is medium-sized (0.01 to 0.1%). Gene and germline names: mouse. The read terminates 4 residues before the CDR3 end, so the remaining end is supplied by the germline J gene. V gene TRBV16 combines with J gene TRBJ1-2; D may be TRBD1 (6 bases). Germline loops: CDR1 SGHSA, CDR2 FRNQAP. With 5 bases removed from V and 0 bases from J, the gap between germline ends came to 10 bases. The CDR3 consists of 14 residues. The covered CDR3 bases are TGTGCAAGCAGCCCGGGACACCCAAACTCC. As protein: CASSPGHPNS. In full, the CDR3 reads CASSPGHPNSDYTF.

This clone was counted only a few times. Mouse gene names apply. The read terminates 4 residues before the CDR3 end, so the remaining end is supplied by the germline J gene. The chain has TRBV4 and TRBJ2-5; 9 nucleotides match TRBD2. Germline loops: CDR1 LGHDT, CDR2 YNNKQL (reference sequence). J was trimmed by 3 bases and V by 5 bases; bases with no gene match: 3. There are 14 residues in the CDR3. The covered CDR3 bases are TGTGCCAGCAGCCCCTGGGGGGGACAAGAC. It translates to CASSPWGGQD. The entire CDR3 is CASSPWGGQDTQYF.

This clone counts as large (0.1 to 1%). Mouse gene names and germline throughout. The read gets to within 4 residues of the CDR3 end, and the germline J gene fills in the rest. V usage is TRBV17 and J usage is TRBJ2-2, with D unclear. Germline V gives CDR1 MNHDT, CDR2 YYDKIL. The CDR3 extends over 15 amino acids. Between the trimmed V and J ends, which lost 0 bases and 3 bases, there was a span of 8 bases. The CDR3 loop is CASSRDRGYTGQLYF. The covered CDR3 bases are TGTGCTAGCAGTAGAGATCGAGGGTACACCGGG.

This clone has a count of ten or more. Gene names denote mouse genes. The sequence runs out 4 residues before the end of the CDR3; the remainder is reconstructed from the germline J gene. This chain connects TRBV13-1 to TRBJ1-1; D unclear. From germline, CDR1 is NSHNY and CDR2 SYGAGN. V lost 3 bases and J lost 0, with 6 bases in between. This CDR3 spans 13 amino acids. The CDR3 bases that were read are TGTGCCAGCAGTGTATTTGCAAACACA. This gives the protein CASSVFANT. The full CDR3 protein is CASSVFANTEVFF.

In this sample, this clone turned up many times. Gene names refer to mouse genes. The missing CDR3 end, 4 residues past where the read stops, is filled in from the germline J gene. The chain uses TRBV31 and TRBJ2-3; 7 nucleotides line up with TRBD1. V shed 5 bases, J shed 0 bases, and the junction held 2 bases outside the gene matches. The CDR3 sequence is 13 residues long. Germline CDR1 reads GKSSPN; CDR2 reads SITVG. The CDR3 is CAWGDSSAETLYF. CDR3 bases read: TGTGCCTGGGGGGACAGTAGTGCAGAA. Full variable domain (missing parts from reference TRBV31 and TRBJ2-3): AQTIHQWPVAEIKAVGSPLSLGCTIKGKSSPNLYWYWQATGGTLQQLFYSITVGQVESVVQLNLSASRPKDDQFILSTEKLLLSHSGFYLCAWGDSSAETLYFGSGTRLTVL.

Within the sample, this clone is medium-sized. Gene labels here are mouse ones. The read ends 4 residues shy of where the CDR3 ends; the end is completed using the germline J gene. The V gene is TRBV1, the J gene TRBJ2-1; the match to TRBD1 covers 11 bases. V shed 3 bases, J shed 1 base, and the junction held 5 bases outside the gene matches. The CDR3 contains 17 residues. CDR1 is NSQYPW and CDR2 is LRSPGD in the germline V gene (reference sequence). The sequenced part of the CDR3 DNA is TGCACCTGCAGTGCCCCGGACAGGGGGCAAAACTATGCT. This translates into CTCSAPDRGQNYA. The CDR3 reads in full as CTCSAPDRGQNYAEQFF. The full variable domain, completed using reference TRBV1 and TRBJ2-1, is VTLLEQNPRWRLVPRGQAVNLRCILKNSQYPWMSWYQQDLQKQLQWLFTLRSPGDKEVKSLPGADYLATRVTDTELRLQVANMSQGRTLYCTCSAPDRGQNYAEQFFGPGTRLTVL.

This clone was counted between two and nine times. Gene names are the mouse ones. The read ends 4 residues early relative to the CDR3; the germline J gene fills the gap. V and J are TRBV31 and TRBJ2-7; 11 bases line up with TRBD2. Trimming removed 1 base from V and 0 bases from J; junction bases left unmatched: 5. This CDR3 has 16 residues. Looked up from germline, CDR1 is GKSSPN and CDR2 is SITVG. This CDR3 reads CAWSPGTGGSSYEQYF. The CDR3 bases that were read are TGTGCCTGGAGTCCCGGGACTGGGGGAAGCTCCTAT. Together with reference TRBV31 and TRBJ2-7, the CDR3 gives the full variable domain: AQTIHQWPVAEIKAVGSPLSLGCTIKGKSSPNLYWYWQATGGTLQQLFYSITVGQVESVVQLNLSASRPKDDQFILSTEKLLLSHSGFYLCAWSPGTGGSSYEQYFGPGTRLTVL.

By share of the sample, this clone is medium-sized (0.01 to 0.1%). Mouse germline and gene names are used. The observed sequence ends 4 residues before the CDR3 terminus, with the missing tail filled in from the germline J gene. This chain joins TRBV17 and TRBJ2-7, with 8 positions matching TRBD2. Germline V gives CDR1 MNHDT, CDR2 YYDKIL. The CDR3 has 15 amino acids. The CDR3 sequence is CASSRDHWGRYEQYF. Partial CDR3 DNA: TGTGCTAGCAGTAGAGATCACTGGGGGAGATAT.

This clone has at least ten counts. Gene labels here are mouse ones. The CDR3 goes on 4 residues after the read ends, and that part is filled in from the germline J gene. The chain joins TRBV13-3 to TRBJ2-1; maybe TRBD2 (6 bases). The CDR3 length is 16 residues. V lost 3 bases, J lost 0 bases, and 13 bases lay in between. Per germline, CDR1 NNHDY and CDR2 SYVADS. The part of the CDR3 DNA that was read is TGTGCCAGCAGTGGAATTCTGGGGTTTAACTATGCT. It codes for CASSGILGFNYA. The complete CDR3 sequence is CASSGILGFNYAEQFF.

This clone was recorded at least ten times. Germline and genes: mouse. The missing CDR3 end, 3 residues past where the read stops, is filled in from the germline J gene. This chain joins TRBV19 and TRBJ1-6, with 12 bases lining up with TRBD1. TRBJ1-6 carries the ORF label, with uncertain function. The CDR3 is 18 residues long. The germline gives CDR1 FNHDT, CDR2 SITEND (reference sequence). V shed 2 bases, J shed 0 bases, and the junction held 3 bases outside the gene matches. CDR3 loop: CASSMGTGGASYNSPLYF. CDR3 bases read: TGTGCCAGCAGTATGGGGACAGGGGGCGCTTCCTATAATTCGCCC.

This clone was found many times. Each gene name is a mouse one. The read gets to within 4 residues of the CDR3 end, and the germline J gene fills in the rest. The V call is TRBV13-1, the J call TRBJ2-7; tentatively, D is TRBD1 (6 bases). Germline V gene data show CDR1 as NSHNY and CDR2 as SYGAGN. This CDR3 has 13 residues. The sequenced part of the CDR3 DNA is TGTGCCAGCAGTGAGGAGGCAGGGGAT. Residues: CASSEEAGD. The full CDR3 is CASSEEAGDEQYF.

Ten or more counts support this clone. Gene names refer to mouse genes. The CDR3: CASSDPGGVYAEQFF. The part of the CDR3 DNA that was read is TGTGCCAGCAGTGATCCTGGGGGGGTCTATGCT. This rearrangement joins TRBV13-3 to TRBJ2-1; 9 nucleotides match TRBD2. The sequence runs out 4 residues before the end of the CDR3; the remainder is reconstructed from the germline J gene. V lost 1 base and J lost 3; bases outside the gene matches: 2. CDR1 is NNHDY, CDR2 SYVADS, per germline. The CDR3 totals 15 residues.

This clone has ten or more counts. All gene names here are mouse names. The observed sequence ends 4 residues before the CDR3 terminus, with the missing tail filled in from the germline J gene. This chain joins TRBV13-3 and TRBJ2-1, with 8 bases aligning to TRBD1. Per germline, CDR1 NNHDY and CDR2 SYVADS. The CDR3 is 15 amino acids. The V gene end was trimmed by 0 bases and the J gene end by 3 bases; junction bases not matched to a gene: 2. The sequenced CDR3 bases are TGTGCCAGCAGTGATGATCAGGGGGCCTATGCT. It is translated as CASSDDQGAYA. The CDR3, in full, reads CASSDDQGAYAEQFF.

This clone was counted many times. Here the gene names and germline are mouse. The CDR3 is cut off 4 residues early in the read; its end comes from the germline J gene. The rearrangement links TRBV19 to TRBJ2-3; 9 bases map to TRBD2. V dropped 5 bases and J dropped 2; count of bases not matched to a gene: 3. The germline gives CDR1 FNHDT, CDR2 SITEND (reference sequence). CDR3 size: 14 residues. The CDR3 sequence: CASRNWGVAETLYF. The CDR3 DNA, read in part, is TGTGCCAGCAGGAACTGGGGGGTTGCAGAA.

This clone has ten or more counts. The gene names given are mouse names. CDR3 DNA (partial): TGTGCCAGCAGGAGGACTGGGGGGTAT. It translates to CASRRTGGY. The whole CDR3 region reads CASRRTGGYEQYF. The chain employs TRBV13-3 and TRBJ2-7; 11 nucleotides line up with TRBD2. The CDR3 is cut off 4 residues early in the read; its end comes from the germline J gene. Germline CDR1 reads NNHDY; CDR2 reads SYVADS. The CDR3 has 13 residues.

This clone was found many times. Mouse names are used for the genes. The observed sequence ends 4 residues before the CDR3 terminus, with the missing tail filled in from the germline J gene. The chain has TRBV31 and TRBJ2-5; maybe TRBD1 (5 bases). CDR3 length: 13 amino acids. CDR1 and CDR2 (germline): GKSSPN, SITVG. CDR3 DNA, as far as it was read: TGTGCCTGGAGCCTCCAGGGTGAAGAC. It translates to CAWSLQGED. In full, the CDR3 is CAWSLQGEDTQYF.

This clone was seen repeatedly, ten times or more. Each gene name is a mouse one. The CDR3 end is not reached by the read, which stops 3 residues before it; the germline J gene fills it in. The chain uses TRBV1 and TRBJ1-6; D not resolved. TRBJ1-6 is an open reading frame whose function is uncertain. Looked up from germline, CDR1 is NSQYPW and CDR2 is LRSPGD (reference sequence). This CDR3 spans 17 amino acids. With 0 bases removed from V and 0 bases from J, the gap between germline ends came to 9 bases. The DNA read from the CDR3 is TGCACCTGCAGTGCAGATATAACAAATTCCTATAATTCGCCC. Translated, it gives CTCSADITNSYNSP. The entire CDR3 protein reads CTCSADITNSYNSPLYF.

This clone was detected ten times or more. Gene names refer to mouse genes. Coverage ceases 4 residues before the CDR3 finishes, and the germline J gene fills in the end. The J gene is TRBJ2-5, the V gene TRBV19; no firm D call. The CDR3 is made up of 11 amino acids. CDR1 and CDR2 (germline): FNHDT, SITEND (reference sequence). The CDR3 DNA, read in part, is TGTGCCAGCAGTATTAGGGAC. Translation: CASSIRD. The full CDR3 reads CASSIRDTQYF.

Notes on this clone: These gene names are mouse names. The CDR3 sequence is CASSSRDNYAEQFF. The DNA read from the CDR3 is TGTGCCAGCAGCTCCCGGGACAATTATGCT. J is TRBJ2-1 and V is TRBV4; possible D gene TRBD1, 6 bases. Read data end 4 residues before the CDR3 end; the end is taken from the germline J gene. The CDR3 sequence is 14 residues long. Germline values: CDR1 LGHDT, CDR2 YNNKQL (reference sequence). The V end lost 4 bases, the J end lost 4 bases, and 11 bases lay between the germline ends.

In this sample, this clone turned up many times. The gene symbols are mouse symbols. The CDR3 DNA, read in part, is TGTGCCAGCAGTTCCGGGACAGGGGATGGTGCT. Translation: CASSSGTGDGA. The full CDR3 protein is CASSSGTGDGAEQFF. This chain connects TRBV14 to TRBJ2-1, with TRBD1 matching 10 bases. Read data end 4 residues before the CDR3 end; the end is taken from the germline J gene. This CDR3 region has 15 residues. Germline V gene lookup returns CDR1 SGHDT and CDR2 FRDEAV. J lost 6 bases, V lost 3 bases, and 6 bases had no gene match.

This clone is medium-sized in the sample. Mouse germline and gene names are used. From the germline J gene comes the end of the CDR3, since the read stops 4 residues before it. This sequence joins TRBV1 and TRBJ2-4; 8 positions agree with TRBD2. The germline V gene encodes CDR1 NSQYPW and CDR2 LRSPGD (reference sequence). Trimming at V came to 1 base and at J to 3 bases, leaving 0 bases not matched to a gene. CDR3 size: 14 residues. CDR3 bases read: TGCACCTGCAGTGCAGGACTGGGGCAAAAC. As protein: CTCSAGLGQN. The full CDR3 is CTCSAGLGQNTLYF. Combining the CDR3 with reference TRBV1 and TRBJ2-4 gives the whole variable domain VTLLEQNPRWRLVPRGQAVNLRCILKNSQYPWMSWYQQDLQKQLQWLFTLRSPGDKEVKSLPGADYLATRVTDTELRLQVANMSQGRTLYCTCSAGLGQNTLYFGAGTRLSVL.

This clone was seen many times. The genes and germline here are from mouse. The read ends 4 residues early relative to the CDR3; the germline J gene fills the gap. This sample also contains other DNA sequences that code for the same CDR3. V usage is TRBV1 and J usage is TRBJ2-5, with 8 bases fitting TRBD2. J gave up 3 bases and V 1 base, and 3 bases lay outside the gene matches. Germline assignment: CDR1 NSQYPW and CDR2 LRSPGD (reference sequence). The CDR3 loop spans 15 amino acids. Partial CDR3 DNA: TGCACCTGCAGTGCAGCCTGGGGGGAACAAGAC. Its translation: CTCSAAWGEQD. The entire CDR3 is CTCSAAWGEQDTQYF.

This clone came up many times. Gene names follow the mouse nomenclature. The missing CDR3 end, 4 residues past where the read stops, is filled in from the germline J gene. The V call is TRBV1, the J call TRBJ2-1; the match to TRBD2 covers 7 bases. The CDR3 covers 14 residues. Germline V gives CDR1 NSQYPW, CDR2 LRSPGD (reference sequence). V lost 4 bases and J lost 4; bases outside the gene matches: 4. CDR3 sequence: CTCSGLGEYAEQFF. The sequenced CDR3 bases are TGCACCTGCAGTGGGCTGGGGGAGTATGCT. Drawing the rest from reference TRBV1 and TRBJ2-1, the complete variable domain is VTLLEQNPRWRLVPRGQAVNLRCILKNSQYPWMSWYQQDLQKQLQWLFTLRSPGDKEVKSLPGADYLATRVTDTELRLQVANMSQGRTLYCTCSGLGEYAEQFFGPGTRLTVL.